The rows below give T cell receptor beta chains drawn from one sample of a study of radiotherapy plus CTLA-4 blockade in lung cancer. The protocol was immunoSEQ multiplex PCR, while the TCRdb copy is restricted to in-frame clones and leaves out a portion. The sample consists of over 100,000 clones, more than 65% of them appearing once. Sequencing used peripheral blood, obtained from a patient treated with radiotherapy plus ipilimumab. All receptors come from a human donor with non-small cell lung cancer that progressed on radiotherapy plus ipilimumab. Some clones in this sample may be carry-over from other donors' samples. CDR3s include the opening cysteine and the closing phenylalanine or tryptophan. The order of the fields is D gene, clone size, V gene, J gene, CDR3 protein, CDR3 DNA. A D gene is named only where the DNA matches it firmly. Some rows mark clone size as missing; the rest say once, few, many or name a class of expanded clone.

d_call: TRBD2
clone_size: few
v_call: TRBV7-8
j_call: TRBJ2-2
cdr3_aa: CASLPARGGGNGELFF
cdr3_nt: TGTGCCAGTTTACCCGCCCGCGGCGGGGGGAACGGGGAGCTGTTTTTT

d_call: NA
clone_size: few
v_call: TRBV30
j_call: TRBJ1-1
cdr3_aa: CAWSVQGRGNTEAFF
cdr3_nt: TGTGCCTGGAGTGTACAGGGCAGGGGGAACACTGAAGCTTTCTTT

d_call: TRBD1
clone_size: NA
v_call: TRBV14
j_call: TRBJ2-3
cdr3_aa: CASSQWTGPADTQYF
cdr3_nt: TGTGCCAGCAGCCAGTGGACAGGGCCTGCAGATACGCAGTATTTT

d_call: NA
clone_size: once
v_call: TRBV15
j_call: TRBJ1-1
cdr3_aa: CATSRDIMGMGTEAFF
cdr3_nt: TGTGCCACCAGCAGAGATATAATGGGGATGGGGACTGAAGCTTTCTTT

d_call: NA
clone_size: few
v_call: TRBV6-5
j_call: TRBJ2-7
cdr3_aa: CASRKQGTLLEQYF
cdr3_nt: TGTGCCAGCAGGAAACAGGGGACTTTACTTGAGCAGTACTTC

d_call: NA
clone_size: NA
v_call: TRBV12-5
j_call: TRBJ2-7
cdr3_aa: CASGSYGRAAYEQYF
cdr3_nt: TGTGCTAGTGGTTCTTACGGACGGGCGGCCTACGAGCAGTACTTC

d_call: TRBD2
clone_size: NA
v_call: TRBV7-2
j_call: TRBJ2-2
cdr3_aa: CASSSAGGSGELFF
cdr3_nt: TGTGCCAGCAGCTCCGCGGGGGGCTCCGGGGAGCTGTTTTTT

d_call: NA
clone_size: NA
v_call: TRBV7-9
j_call: TRBJ2-3
cdr3_aa: CASSLGGPRTDTQYF
cdr3_nt: TGTGCCAGCAGTCTCGGGGGGCCAAGGACAGATACGCAGTATTTT

d_call: NA
clone_size: NA
v_call: TRBV30
j_call: TRBJ1-5
cdr3_aa: CAWSVGEDQPQHF
cdr3_nt: TGTGCCTGGAGTGTAGGAGAGGATCAGCCCCAGCATTTT

d_call: NA
clone_size: few
v_call: TRBV7-9
j_call: TRBJ1-2
cdr3_aa: CASRLTGNYGYTF
cdr3_nt: TGTGCCAGCAGACTAACGGGGAACTATGGCTACACCTTC

d_call: NA
clone_size: NA
v_call: TRBV27
j_call: TRBJ2-3
cdr3_aa: CASSSTWTQYF
cdr3_nt: TGTGCCAGCAGTTCCACTTGGACGCAGTATTTT

d_call: NA
clone_size: NA
v_call: TRBV27
j_call: TRBJ2-1
cdr3_aa: CASSLSYSSYNEQFF
cdr3_nt: TGTGCCAGCAGTTTATCCTACAGCTCCTACAATGAGCAGTTCTTC

d_call: NA
clone_size: NA
v_call: TRBV7-8
j_call: TRBJ1-5
cdr3_aa: CASSSAPNQPQHF
cdr3_nt: TGTGCCAGCAGCTCGGCCCCCAATCAGCCCCAGCATTTT

d_call: NA
clone_size: once
v_call: TRBV7-2
j_call: TRBJ1-2
cdr3_aa: CASSLGQRYGYTF
cdr3_nt: TGTGCCAGCAGCCTTGGACAGAGATATGGCTACACCTTC

d_call: NA
clone_size: NA
v_call: TRBV5-4
j_call: TRBJ2-3
cdr3_aa: CASSPTGRRTDTQYF
cdr3_nt: TGTGCCAGCAGCCCGACGGGACGCCGCACAGATACGCAGTATTTT

d_call: NA
clone_size: NA
v_call: TRBV27
j_call: TRBJ1-1
cdr3_aa: CASWVGTEAFF
cdr3_nt: TGTGCCAGCTGGGTCGGCACTGAAGCTTTCTTT

d_call: TRBD1
clone_size: few
v_call: TRBV6-1
j_call: TRBJ1-5
cdr3_aa: CASIWTGDSNQPQHF
cdr3_nt: TGTGCCAGCATTTGGACAGGGGATTCCAATCAGCCCCAGCATTTT

d_call: NA
clone_size: once
v_call: TRBV21-1
j_call: TRBJ2-7
cdr3_aa: CASAELRTGESYEQYF
cdr3_nt: TGTGCCAGCGCCGAGTTAAGGACAGGGGAGAGCTACGAGCAGTACTTC

d_call: NA
clone_size: NA
v_call: TRBV5-1
j_call: TRBJ2-3
cdr3_aa: CASSPGQGGTDTQYF
cdr3_nt: TGCGCCAGCAGCCCCGGGCAGGGAGGTACAGATACGCAGTATTTT

d_call: NA
clone_size: NA
v_call: TRBV12-5
j_call: TRBJ1-2
cdr3_aa: CASGFAADSFYGYTF
cdr3_nt: TGTGCTAGCGGTTTTGCGGCAGACTCGTTCTATGGCTACACCTTC

d_call: TRBD1
clone_size: NA
v_call: TRBV27
j_call: TRBJ2-6
cdr3_aa: CASSRDRGQSGANVLTF
cdr3_nt: TGTGCCAGCAGTAGGGACAGGGGGCAATCCGGGGCCAACGTCCTGACTTTC

d_call: TRBD1
clone_size: NA
v_call: TRBV6-1
j_call: TRBJ1-3
cdr3_aa: CASSEKGARGNTIYF
cdr3_nt: TGTGCCAGCAGTGAAAAGGGGGCGCGGGGAAACACCATATATTTT

d_call: NA
clone_size: NA
v_call: TRBV7-8
j_call: TRBJ1-6
cdr3_aa: CASSPNPGKGSPLHF
cdr3_nt: TGTGCCAGCAGCCCTAACCCGGGTAAAGGATCACCCCTCCACTTT

d_call: NA
clone_size: NA
v_call: TRBV11-3
j_call: TRBJ2-1
cdr3_aa: CASSFRGAESYNEQFF
cdr3_nt: TGTGCCAGCAGCTTTCGCGGGGCGGAGTCCTACAATGAGCAGTTCTTC

d_call: NA
clone_size: NA
v_call: TRBV2
j_call: TRBJ2-3
cdr3_aa: CASSGSGLSPNTQYF
cdr3_nt: TGTGCCAGCAGTGGAAGTGGGCTGTCTCCGAATACGCAGTATTTT

d_call: NA
clone_size: NA
v_call: TRBV5-1
j_call: TRBJ1-3
cdr3_aa: CASSLAHSSGNTIYF
cdr3_nt: TGCGCCAGCAGCTTGGCCCACAGCTCTGGAAACACCATATATTTT

d_call: NA
clone_size: NA
v_call: TRBV7-9
j_call: TRBJ1-4
cdr3_aa: CASSLASVNEKLFF
cdr3_nt: TGTGCCAGCAGCTTAGCGTCAGTTAATGAAAAACTGTTTTTT

d_call: NA
clone_size: NA
v_call: TRBV13
j_call: TRBJ1-1
cdr3_aa: CASSVKNEAFF
cdr3_nt: TGTGCCAGCAGCGTAAAAAATGAAGCTTTCTTT

d_call: TRBD1
clone_size: NA
v_call: TRBV19
j_call: TRBJ1-6
cdr3_aa: CASSRGQSKPPLHF
cdr3_nt: TGTGCCAGTAGTAGGGGACAGTCAAAACCACCCCTCCACTTT

d_call: NA
clone_size: NA
v_call: TRBV15
j_call: TRBJ2-5
cdr3_aa: CATSIGEETQYF
cdr3_nt: TGTGCCACCAGTATTGGGGAAGAGACCCAGTACTTC

d_call: NA
clone_size: few
v_call: TRBV27
j_call: TRBJ1-5
cdr3_aa: CASSFSHTDQPQHF
cdr3_nt: TGTGCCAGCAGTTTCTCTCACACTGATCAGCCCCAGCATTTT

d_call: NA
clone_size: NA
v_call: TRBV11-2
j_call: TRBJ2-4
cdr3_aa: CASSLTGIQYF
cdr3_nt: TGTGCCAGCAGCTTAACGGGCATTCAGTACTTC

d_call: TRBD2
clone_size: NA
v_call: TRBV11-2
j_call: TRBJ2-2
cdr3_aa: CASSLAKTSGGQSGELFF
cdr3_nt: TGTGCCAGCAGCTTAGCCAAGACTAGCGGGGGGCAGAGCGGGGAGCTGTTTTTT

d_call: NA
clone_size: NA
v_call: TRBV4-1
j_call: TRBJ1-4
cdr3_aa: CASSQEGVRGGRYEKLFF
cdr3_nt: TGCGCCAGCAGCCAAGAGGGGGTTCGAGGGGGGCGATATGAAAAACTGTTTTTT

d_call: NA
clone_size: NA
v_call: TRBV10-3
j_call: TRBJ1-1
cdr3_aa: CAINRHENTEAFF
cdr3_nt: TGTGCCATCAACAGACACGAGAACACTGAAGCTTTCTTT

d_call: TRBD1
clone_size: NA
v_call: TRBV5-1
j_call: TRBJ2-3
cdr3_aa: CASSSAGTGGRDTQYF
cdr3_nt: TGCGCCAGCAGCTCAGCCGGGACAGGGGGGAGAGATACGCAGTATTTT

d_call: TRBD1
clone_size: once
v_call: TRBV19
j_call: TRBJ2-1
cdr3_aa: CASRTGQGTYNEQFF
cdr3_nt: TGTGCCAGTAGGACCGGACAGGGTACCTACAATGAGCAGTTCTTC

d_call: TRBD1
clone_size: NA
v_call: TRBV6-6
j_call: TRBJ1-2
cdr3_aa: CASRDRGLGYGYTF
cdr3_nt: TGTGCCAGCAGGGACAGGGGGCTCGGCTATGGCTACACCTTC

d_call: NA
clone_size: NA
v_call: TRBV2
j_call: TRBJ2-3
cdr3_aa: CASVREISTDTQYF
cdr3_nt: TGTGCCAGCGTCAGGGAGATTAGCACAGATACGCAGTATTTT

d_call: TRBD1
clone_size: NA
v_call: TRBV18
j_call: TRBJ2-7
cdr3_aa: CASSPGTGSYEQYF
cdr3_nt: TGTGCCAGCTCACCCGGGACAGGGTCTTACGAGCAGTACTTC

d_call: NA
clone_size: once
v_call: TRBV5-1
j_call: TRBJ2-7
cdr3_aa: CASSNPSSDASYEQYF
cdr3_nt: TGCGCCAGCAGCAACCCTTCGTCCGACGCGTCCTACGAGCAGTACTTC

d_call: TRBD1
clone_size: few
v_call: TRBV7-2
j_call: TRBJ2-7
cdr3_aa: CASSLERGTGRQYF
cdr3_nt: TGTGCCAGCAGCTTAGAGAGAGGGACAGGGAGGCAGTACTTC

d_call: NA
clone_size: NA
v_call: TRBV5-1
j_call: TRBJ1-5
cdr3_aa: CASSRGGNEPQHF
cdr3_nt: TGCGCCAGCAGCAGGGGGGGGAATGAGCCCCAGCATTTT

d_call: TRBD1
clone_size: few
v_call: TRBV27
j_call: TRBJ1-2
cdr3_aa: CASSLIPGQTYGYTF
cdr3_nt: TGTGCCAGCAGTTTAATTCCGGGACAGACCTATGGCTACACCTTC

d_call: TRBD1
clone_size: few
v_call: TRBV7-6
j_call: TRBJ2-2
cdr3_aa: CASSLEGTGENTGELFF
cdr3_nt: TGTGCCAGCAGCTTAGAAGGGACAGGGGAGAACACCGGGGAGCTGTTTTTT

d_call: NA
clone_size: NA
v_call: TRBV11-2
j_call: TRBJ2-5
cdr3_aa: CASSRQVVAETQYF
cdr3_nt: TGTGCCAGCAGCCGGCAGGTCGTTGCCGAGACCCAGTACTTC

d_call: TRBD1
clone_size: NA
v_call: TRBV19
j_call: TRBJ1-2
cdr3_aa: CASTPDRGGSGYTF
cdr3_nt: TGTGCCAGTACCCCGGACAGGGGAGGGTCCGGCTACACCTTC

d_call: TRBD2
clone_size: once
v_call: TRBV6-5
j_call: TRBJ2-2
cdr3_aa: CASSYSRETNTGELFF
cdr3_nt: TGTGCCAGCAGTTACTCGCGGGAGACGAACACCGGGGAGCTGTTTTTT

d_call: NA
clone_size: NA
v_call: TRBV15
j_call: TRBJ1-2
cdr3_aa: CATSRDIYGYTF
cdr3_nt: TGTGCCACCAGCAGAGATATTTATGGCTACACCTTC